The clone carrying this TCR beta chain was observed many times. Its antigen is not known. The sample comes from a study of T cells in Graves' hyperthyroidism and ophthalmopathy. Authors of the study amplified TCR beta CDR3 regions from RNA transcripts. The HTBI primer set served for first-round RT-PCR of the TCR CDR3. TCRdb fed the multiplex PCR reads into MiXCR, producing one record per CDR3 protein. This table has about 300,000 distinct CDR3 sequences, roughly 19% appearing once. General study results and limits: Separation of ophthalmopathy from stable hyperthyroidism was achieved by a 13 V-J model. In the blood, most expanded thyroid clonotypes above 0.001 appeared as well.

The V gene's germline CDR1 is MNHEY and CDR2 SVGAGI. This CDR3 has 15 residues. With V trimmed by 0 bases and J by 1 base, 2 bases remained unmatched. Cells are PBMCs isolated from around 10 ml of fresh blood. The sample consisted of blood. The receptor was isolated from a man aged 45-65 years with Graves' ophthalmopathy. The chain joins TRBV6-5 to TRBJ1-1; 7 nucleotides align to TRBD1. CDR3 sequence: CASSYSYRGNTEAFF. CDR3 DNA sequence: TGTGCCAGCAGTTACTCCTACAGGGGGAACACTGAAGCTTTCTTT.